These 20 T cell receptor beta chains were sequenced from one sample in a study of shared clonotypes between healthy human individuals. Assay: immunoSEQ multiplex PCR; the TCRdb copy retains only in-frame clones and omits some. The sample yields 850,000 to 1,200,000 clones, roughly 70% seen once. The specimen was memory CD4+ T cells sorted from blood. Subset reported: CD45RA-negative fraction. Every receptor here comes from a man aged 18-30 years in good health.

The genes are TRBV5-4 and TRBJ1-4, with a possible D match to TRBD1 (6 bases). Germline loops: CDR1 SGHNT, CDR2 YYREEE (reference sequence). The CDR3 contains 18 residues. V lost 1 base and J lost 5, with 21 bases in between. This chain's CDR3 is CASSLSPGPQGSNEKLFF. CDR3 nucleotides: TGTGCCAGCAGCTTGTCGCCCGGGCCCCAGGGGTCGAATGAAAAACTGTTTTTT.

The gene calls are TRBV5-6 and TRBJ2-2, with a weak D call TRBD1 (5 bases). Germline V CDR1 and CDR2: SGHDT, YYEEEE. V lost 1 base and J 5 bases, leaving 12 bases between the germline ends. The CDR3 is made up of 15 amino acids. The CDR3 region has the DNA TGTGCCAGCAGCTTGTTCCAGGGAATAACCGGGGAGCTGTTTTTT. Amino acids: CASSLFQGITGELFF.

Turning to this clone: A read error may account for a junction end that differs from germline. The rearrangement links TRBV11-3 to TRBJ2-3; TRBD1 is a possible D gene (5 bases). The germline V gene encodes CDR1 SGHNT and CDR2 YENEEA. This CDR3 is 15 amino acids long. As DNA, the CDR3 is TGTGCCAGCAGTTTAGGGGCGACGGTCACAGATACGCAGTATTTT. Amino acids: CASSLGATVTDTQYF.

This chain uses TRBV6-5 with TRBJ2-3; D perhaps matches TRBD2 (6 bases). Per the germline V gene, CDR1 is MNHEY and CDR2 is SVGAGI. V dropped 8 bases and J dropped 4 bases, with 16 bases sitting between them. The CDR3 loop spans 14 amino acids. CDR3 loop: CASGSRTTADTQYF. The CDR3 coding sequence is TGTGCCAGCGGCTCAAGGACTACAGCAGATACGCAGTATTTT.

The V gene is TRBV6-5, the J gene TRBJ1-1; D gene unclear. V was trimmed by 10 bases and J by 7 bases, leaving 25 bases between them. There are 15 residues in the CDR3. The V gene's germline CDR1 is MNHEY and CDR2 SVGAGI. The CDR3 loop is CATIPLGGINGEAFF. The CDR3 DNA reads as TGTGCCACCATACCACTCGGAGGGATAAATGGTGAAGCTTTCTTT.

On this clone: The identical CDR3 is also encoded by other nucleotide sequences in the sample. This chain joins TRBV30 and TRBJ2-5; no reliable D call. V was cut by 2 bases and J by 1 base, with 5 bases left in between. The CDR3 runs 12 residues. The germline gives CDR1 GTSNPN, CDR2 SVGIG (reference sequence). The DNA for the CDR3 is TGTGCCTGGAGTCCCGGCCAAGAGACCCAGTACTTC. Encoded protein: CAWSPGQETQYF.

The rearrangement links TRBV5-1 to TRBJ2-2; a weak D match, TRBD1 (5 bases). The CDR3 spans 14 residues. V shed 1 base and J shed 3 bases, with 7 bases lying between them. CDR1 is SGHRS and CDR2 is YFSETQ in the germline V gene. The CDR3 spells CASSLIGDTGELFF. Here the CDR3 DNA reads TGCGCCAGCAGCTTGATAGGGGACACCGGGGAGCTGTTTTTT.

There are a few counts of this clone. The chain carries TRBV30 and TRBJ1-1; 9 bases are a match to TRBD1. The germline V gene encodes CDR1 GTSNPN and CDR2 SVGIG (reference sequence). V dropped 3 bases and J dropped 1; count of bases not matched to a gene: 6. This CDR3 spans 15 amino acids. CDR3 sequence reads: CAWRVRDRANTEAFF. Written as DNA, the CDR3 is TGTGCCTGGAGGGTTCGGGACAGGGCGAACACTGAAGCTTTCTTT.

There are a few counts of this clone. The chain carries TRBV21-1 and TRBJ2-2; TRBD2 reflects the table's D call only, with no check against the DNA. TRBV21-1 is listed as a pseudogene. This CDR3 spans 13 amino acids. The CDR3 coding sequence is TGTGCCAGCAGCAAAGCTAAGCCCGGGGAGCTGTTTTTT. It codes for CASSKAKPGELFF.

This clone was detected only a few times. This chain joins TRBV27 and TRBJ1-6, with no clear D. The CDR3 runs to 13 residues. V shed 10 bases and J shed 5 bases, with 12 bases lying between them. Germline V lookup: CDR1 MNHEY, CDR2 SMNVEV (reference sequence). In DNA form, the CDR3 reads TGTGCCACTCGGGCCCAGGATAATTCACCCCTCCACTTT. Its protein is CATRAQDNSPLHF.

In this sample, this clone turned up many times. CDR3 residues: CSVDFRGADTQYF. CDR3 coding DNA: TGCAGCGTTGACTTCCGGGGCGCAGATACGCAGTATTTT. The rearrangement uses TRBV29-1 and TRBJ2-3; D possibly uses TRBD1 or TRBD2 (5 bases each). V dropped 3 bases and J dropped 4 bases, with 11 bases sitting between them. Germline V gene lookup returns CDR1 SQVTM and CDR2 ANQGSEA. The CDR3 length is 13 residues.

V gene TRBV7-2 combines with J gene TRBJ2-7; D gene unclear. The CDR3 consists of 12 residues. V was clipped by 5 bases and J by 4 bases, with 9 bases between them. Per the germline V gene, CDR1 is SGHTA and CDR2 is FQGNSA. In DNA form, the CDR3 reads TGTGCCAGCAGCCAAGGTCGGTACGAGCAGTACTTC. It translates to CASSQGRYEQYF.

This clone turned up a few times. The V call is TRBV2, the J call TRBJ2-3; D is unresolved. V was clipped by 7 bases and J by 0 bases, with 8 bases between them. This CDR3 is built from 13 residues. Germline values: CDR1 SNHLY, CDR2 FYNNEI. CDR3 sequence (DNA): TGTGCCAGCACGTACAGAAGCACAGATACGCAGTATTTT. It specifies CASTYRSTDTQYF. The full variable domain, completed using reference TRBV2 and TRBJ2-3, is EPEVTQTPSHQVTQMGQEVILRCVPISNHLYFYWYRQILGQKVEFLVSFYNNEISEKSEIFDDQFSVERPDGSNFTLKIRSTKLEDSAMYFCASTYRSTDTQYFGPGTRLTVL.

This clone was detected a few times. The chain uses TRBV2 and TRBJ2-1; D unresolved. Trimming removed 7 bases at V and 3 bases at J, with 10 bases between. Germline-derived CDR1 and CDR2 are SNHLY and FYNNEI. The CDR3 totals 13 residues. This chain's CDR3 is CASTSWGYNEQFF. The CDR3 bases are TGTGCCAGCACCTCCTGGGGCTACAATGAGCAGTTCTTC.

The J gene is TRBJ1-6, the V gene TRBV19; D remains unclear. Germline V CDR1 and CDR2: LNHDA, SQIVND (reference sequence). The V gene lost 7 bases and the J gene lost 0 bases, with 10 bases spanning the gap. This CDR3 is 15 amino acids long. DNA of the CDR3: TGTGCCAGTACGACGGAGAGCTCCTATAATTCACCCCTCCACTTT. Encoded protein: CASTTESSYNSPLHF.

This chain links TRBV6-5 with TRBJ2-3; possible D gene TRBD2, 5 bases. V was clipped by 6 bases and J by 6 bases, with 16 bases between them. CDR3 length: 14 residues. The germline gives CDR1 MNHEY, CDR2 SVGAGI. The chain's CDR3 is CASSRGRLTDTQYF. Written as DNA, the CDR3 is TGTGCCAGCAGCCGAGGGCGCCTCACGGATACGCAGTATTTT.

V usage is TRBV30 and J usage is TRBJ1-6, with 10 bases identical to TRBD1. The CDR3 totals 18 residues. V lost 4 bases, J lost 6 bases, and 15 bases stayed unmatched. CDR1 is GTSNPN, CDR2 SVGIG, per germline (reference sequence). The DNA for the CDR3 is TGTGCCTGGATTGGAGGGGACAGGGGTTTCCGACCTAATTCACCCCTCCACTTT. This encodes CAWIGGDRGFRPNSPLHF.

This clone was observed a handful of times. The rearrangement uses TRBV27 and TRBJ1-2, with D unclear. In germline, CDR1 is MNHEY, CDR2 SMNVEV (reference sequence). V was shortened by 5 bases and J by 0 bases, with 7 bases between the two germline ends. CDR3 length equals 13 residues. CDR3 DNA: TGTGCCAGCAGTCGCAGCCCTAACTATGGCTACACCTTC. It yields the protein CASSRSPNYGYTF.

The chain couples TRBV18 to TRBJ2-7; no clear D. The germline V and J ends were trimmed by 0 bases and 2 bases, with 8 bases remaining between them. There are 14 residues in the CDR3. Germline assignment: CDR1 KGHSH and CDR2 LQKENI. CDR3 coding DNA: TGTGCCAGCTCACCACCTTACAGCCCCTACGAGCAGTACTTC. This gives the protein CASSPPYSPYEQYF.

The rearrangement uses TRBV27 and TRBJ2-7, with 7 bases that match TRBD1. Losses at the gene ends were 7 bases for V and 4 bases for J; bases not matched to a gene: 13. The CDR3 has 15 amino acids. Germline V gives CDR1 MNHEY, CDR2 SMNVEV (reference sequence). The CDR3 DNA sequence: TGTGCCAGCATATTTCGACAGGGATTGGGTTACGAGCAGTACTTC. Translated: CASIFRQGLGYEQYF.